This TCR beta chain was observed in a study of T-cell reconstitution after alpha-beta-depleted transplantation in children. Study-wide results and caveats: Reported findings indicate that, about two months after transplant, alpha-beta T cells came from several hundred expanded clones, which were derived from non-depleted graft cells. Fresh T-cell production supplied most of the T-cell counts and diversity seen one year after transplant.

Construction of the TCRbeta library involved unique molecular identifiers. Each CDR3 protein gets one entry after TCRdb re-called the PCR reads with MiXCR. The repertoire holds about 200,000 distinct CDR3 sequences, with 6.3% as singletons. This clonotype was counted only a few times. Its specificity is not known. CDR1 is SGHVS, CDR2 FQNEAQ, per germline. The length of the CDR3 is 13 residues. V was trimmed by 4 bases and J by 4 bases, leaving 9 bases between them. This receptor was identified in a girl under two years old with combined immunodeficiency, due to receive a stem cell transplant. The rearrangement joins TRBV7-8 to TRBJ2-3; D uncertain. The sequences come from PBMCs, collected before TCRalphabeta/CD19-depleted stem cell transplant. The CDR3 coding sequence is TGTGCCAGCAGCTCCAGTGGGCCAGATACGCAGTATTTT. This gives the protein CASSSSGPDTQYF.